Included here is one TCR beta chain sequence, with context. The entry originates in a study of T cell changes during pregnancy in multiple sclerosis. Libraries were prepared by immunoSEQ multiplex PCR; TCRdb keeps only in-frame clonotypes and omits some of them. The sample consists of around 70,000 clones, over 80% of them appearing once. V lost 0 bases, J lost 6 bases, and 15 bases lay in between. The CDR3 is made up of 16 amino acids. Germline V gives CDR1 MGHRA, CDR2 YSYEKL. The sequence was collected from a female donor with multiple sclerosis, enrolled in a pregnancy study. The material sequenced was peripheral blood, taken before pregnancy. The gene calls are TRBV4-1 and TRBJ2-1; a weak D match, TRBD1 (5 bases). CDR3 sequence: CASSQDLRGLVNEQFF. CDR3 nucleotide sequence: TGCGCCAGCAGCCAAGATTTAAGGGGTCTAGTCAATGAGCAGTTCTTC.